Listed below are T cell receptor beta chains from one sample, sequenced in a study of cytomegalovirus exposure and HLA in healthy donors. Method: immunoSEQ multiplex PCR; TCRdb's copy keeps in-frame clones and lacks some. This sample has 100,000 to 150,000 clones; about 64% occur once, and the top ten carry 2.4%. The sequencing input was PBMCs. The receptors were sampled from a woman aged 40-49 years in good health and CMV-seronegative. Each CDR3 is given with its conserved first and last residue. The D gene is left open where the match is weak. Some rows have no size entry. The others give once, few or many, or a class for an expanded clone.

D,J,V,size,CDR3,DNA
NA,TRBJ1-1,TRBV5-1,NA,CASSLPRSGDTEAFF,TGCGCCAGCAGCTTGCCCCGGAGCGGGGACACTGAAGCTTTCTTT
TRBD1,TRBJ2-7,TRBV6-5,NA,CASSLSGTGSNENF,TGTGCCAGCAGTTTATCCGGGACAGGGAGTAATGAGAACTTC
TRBD1,TRBJ2-7,TRBV6-5,NA,CAIVQGATYEQYF,TGTGCCATCGTCCAGGGGGCTACCTACGAGCAGTACTTC
TRBD2,TRBJ2-2,TRBV5-4,NA,CASSPGGPSGTGELFF,TGTGCCAGCAGCCCGGGGGGGCCCTCGGGGACCGGGGAGCTGTTTTTT
TRBD2,TRBJ2-2,TRBV4-3,NA,CASSQGGGVNTGELFF,TGCGCCAGCAGCCAAGGCGGGGGGGTGAACACCGGGGAGCTGTTTTTT
NA,TRBJ2-7,TRBV27,NA,CASSSEGSLSYEQYF,TGTGCCAGCAGTTCGGAGGGTTCCCTCTCCTACGAGCAGTACTTC
NA,TRBJ1-2,TRBV14,NA,CASSQDRGGTRGYTF,TGTGCCAGCAGCCAAGATCGGGGGGGGACACGGGGCTACACCTTC
NA,TRBJ1-2,TRBV7-9,NA,CASSLDRLPFYGYTF,TGTGCCAGCAGCTTAGACCGACTGCCCTTCTATGGCTACACCTTC
TRBD1,TRBJ2-5,TRBV7-9,NA,CASSLVGQGQETQYF,TGTGCCAGCAGCTTAGTCGGACAGGGGCAAGAGACCCAGTACTTC
TRBD1,TRBJ2-1,TRBV27,NA,CASSPTGSNEQFF,TGTGCCAGCAGCCCGACAGGGAGCAATGAGCAGTTCTTC
NA,TRBJ1-2,TRBV19,few,CASTAGPYGYTF,TGTGCCAGTACAGCAGGGCCATATGGCTACACCTTC
TRBD2,TRBJ2-1,TRBV11-2,once,CASSLSGGNEQFF,TGTGCCAGCAGCCTAAGCGGGGGCAATGAGCAGTTCTTC
NA,TRBJ2-3,TRBV7-3,NA,CASSRRARGDTQYF,TGTGCCAGCAGCCGACGGGCTCGGGGAGATACGCAGTATTTT
TRBD1,TRBJ1-2,TRBV29-1,NA,CSVFRDRPYGYTF,TGCAGCGTCTTCCGGGACAGACCTTATGGCTACACCTTC
TRBD1,TRBJ1-2,TRBV11-1,NA,CASSEGDRGLYGYTF,TGTGCCAGCAGCGAAGGGGACAGGGGGCTTTATGGCTACACCTTC
NA,TRBJ1-3,TRBV5-1,NA,CASSLEARGSGNTIYF,TGCGCCAGCAGCTTGGAGGCCAGGGGCTCTGGAAACACCATATATTTT
TRBD1,TRBJ1-1,TRBV7-9,few,CASSLETGEGFF,TGTGCCAGCAGCTTAGAGACAGGGGAGGGTTTCTTT
TRBD1,TRBJ1-5,TRBV2,few,CASSLGQGIQPQHF,TGTGCCAGCAGCCTCGGACAGGGGATTCAGCCCCAGCATTTT
TRBD1,TRBJ1-2,TRBV18,few,CASSPYDRDGGYTF,TGTGCCAGCTCACCTTACGACAGGGACGGTGGCTACACCTTC
TRBD2,TRBJ2-3,TRBV30,few,CAWNSGGGDTQYF,TGTGCCTGGAATAGCGGGGGTGGAGATACGCAGTATTTT
NA,TRBJ1-4,TRBV30,NA,CAWSFRPGITTNEKLFF,TGTGCCTGGAGTTTTAGGCCGGGAATTACGACTAATGAAAAACTGTTTTTT
TRBD1,TRBJ2-3,TRBV7-9,NA,CASSPTTTGEGTDTQYF,TGTGCCAGCAGCCCTACCACGACAGGGGAAGGCACAGATACGCAGTATTTT
TRBD1,TRBJ2-6,TRBV10-3,few,CATRDSPNSGANVLTF,TGTGCCACCAGGGACAGCCCAAACTCTGGGGCCAACGTCCTGACTTTC
NA,TRBJ1-1,TRBV10-1,few,CASRVGTGDMNTEAFF,TGCGCCAGCAGAGTCGGGACTGGAGACATGAACACTGAAGCTTTCTTT
NA,TRBJ2-3,TRBV9,NA,CASSAQQGGDTQYF,TGTGCCAGCAGCGCCCAACAGGGGGGGGATACGCAGTATTTT
TRBD1,TRBJ1-1,TRBV4-2,NA,CASSRRVETGTNTEAFF,TGTGCCAGCAGCCGAAGGGTCGAGACAGGGACGAACACTGAAGCTTTCTTT
NA,TRBJ1-1,TRBV7-9,NA,CASSPRGNTEAFF,TGTGCCAGCAGCCCAAGGGGGAACACTGAAGCTTTCTTT
TRBD1,TRBJ2-4,TRBV5-4,NA,CASSLRDRVDSKNIQYF,TGTGCCAGCAGCCTCCGGGACAGGGTCGATTCCAAAAACATTCAGTACTTC
TRBD1,TRBJ2-7,TRBV5-1,NA,CASSSDRVNYEQYF,TGCGCCAGCAGTTCGGACAGGGTTAACTACGAGCAGTACTTC
NA,TRBJ1-5,TRBV28,NA,CASSSWGGSNQPQHF,TGTGCCAGCAGTTCTTGGGGGGGAAGCAATCAGCCCCAGCATTTT
NA,TRBJ1-6,TRBV18,few,CASSREGDSPLHF,TGTGCCAGCTCGCGAGAGGGGGATTCACCCCTCCACTTT
NA,TRBJ1-4,TRBV2,few,CASSDLSRDIEKLFF,TGTGCCAGCAGTGACCTATCCCGGGACATTGAAAAACTGTTTTTT
NA,TRBJ2-2,TRBV19,NA,CASSRRQNTGELFF,TGTGCCAGTAGCCGAAGACAGAACACCGGGGAGCTGTTTTTT
NA,TRBJ1-2,TRBV7-9,NA,CASSRQTNYGYTF,TGTGCCAGCAGCCGACAGACAAACTATGGCTACACCTTC
NA,TRBJ2-7,TRBV20-1,NA,CSAPRRGEQYF,TGCAGTGCTCCCAGAAGGGGCGAGCAGTACTTC
NA,TRBJ2-1,TRBV19,NA,CASTPPGWNEQFF,TGTGCCAGTACCCCCCCGGGGTGGAATGAGCAGTTCTTC
TRBD1,TRBJ1-1,TRBV7-9,NA,CASSSTDRGREGTEAFF,TGTGCCAGCAGCTCTACGGACAGGGGTAGGGAAGGCACTGAAGCTTTCTTT
NA,TRBJ2-3,TRBV7-2,NA,CASSPMGGGTDTQYF,TGTGCCAGCAGCCCCATGGGGGGTGGCACAGATACGCAGTATTTT
TRBD1,TRBJ2-7,TRBV7-9,NA,CASTGQGYYEQYF,TGTGCCAGCACGGGACAGGGGTACTACGAGCAGTACTTC
TRBD1,TRBJ2-1,TRBV10-1,once,CASAPAGGQGDEQFF,TGCGCCAGCGCTCCAGCCGGGGGACAGGGCGATGAGCAGTTCTTC
TRBD1,TRBJ1-4,TRBV28,NA,CASTFQGAQGGSAELFF,TGTGCCAGCACTTTTCAGGGGGCGCAGGGAGGGTCGGCGGAACTGTTTTTT
NA,TRBJ1-6,TRBV6-5,NA,CASSYSSDNSPLHF,TGTGCCAGCAGTTACTCTTCGGATAATTCACCCCTCCACTTT
NA,TRBJ1-1,TRBV7-9,NA,CASSRTGLNTEAFF,TGTGCCAGCAGCCGGACGGGGTTGAACACTGAAGCTTTCTTT
NA,TRBJ1-1,TRBV19,NA,CASSIRGAGGTDTEAFF,TGTGCCAGTAGTATTCGGGGGGCAGGTGGTACGGACACTGAAGCTTTCTTT
TRBD1,TRBJ1-1,TRBV27,NA,CASGIQGGREAFF,TGTGCCAGCGGAATACAGGGGGGACGTGAAGCTTTCTTT
NA,TRBJ2-7,TRBV5-4,NA,CASSREGGLDYEQYF,TGTGCCAGCAGCCGTGAGGGGGGGCTAGACTACGAGCAGTACTTC
NA,TRBJ1-1,TRBV7-2,NA,CASSSMPGVTEAFF,TGTGCCAGCAGTTCCATGCCAGGGGTTACTGAAGCTTTCTTT
TRBD1,TRBJ1-2,TRBV4-1,once,CASSQDQNRGEYGYTF,TGCGCCAGCAGCCAAGATCAGAACAGGGGAGAGTATGGCTACACCTTC
NA,TRBJ2-1,TRBV4-1,NA,CASSQGSGTSYNEQFF,TGCGCCAGCAGCCAAGGGTCGGGGACTTCCTACAATGAGCAGTTCTTC
NA,TRBJ1-2,TRBV6-4,NA,CASSDSSQGRDGYTF,TGTGCCAGCAGTGACTCGAGTCAGGGGAGGGATGGCTACACCTTC
NA,TRBJ2-3,TRBV20-1,NA,CSALSDTQYF,TGCAGTGCCCTTTCAGATACGCAGTATTTT
NA,TRBJ1-4,TRBV5-8,NA,CASITRIGPGANEKLFF,TGTGCCAGCATCACCCGTATCGGGCCGGGAGCTAATGAAAAACTGTTTTTT
TRBD1,TRBJ1-1,TRBV4-3,NA,CASSQDSGGGWEAFF,TGCGCCAGCAGCCAAGACTCGGGAGGGGGCTGGGAAGCTTTCTTT
NA,TRBJ1-1,TRBV12-5,NA,CASGLGLTSTEAFF,TGTGCTAGTGGTTTGGGACTCACTTCCACTGAAGCTTTCTTT